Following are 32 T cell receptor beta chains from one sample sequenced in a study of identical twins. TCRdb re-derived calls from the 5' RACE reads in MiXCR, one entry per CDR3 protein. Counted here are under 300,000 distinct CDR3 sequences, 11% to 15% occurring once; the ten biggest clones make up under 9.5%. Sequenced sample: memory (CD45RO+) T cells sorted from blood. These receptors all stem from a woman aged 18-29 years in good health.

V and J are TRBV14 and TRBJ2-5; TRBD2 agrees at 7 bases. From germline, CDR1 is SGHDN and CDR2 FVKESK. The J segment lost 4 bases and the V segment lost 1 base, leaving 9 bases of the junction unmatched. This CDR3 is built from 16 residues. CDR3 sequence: CASSQALAGRRETQYF. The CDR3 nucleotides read TGTGCCAGCAGCCAAGCGTTAGCGGGTAGAAGAGAGACCCAGTACTTC.

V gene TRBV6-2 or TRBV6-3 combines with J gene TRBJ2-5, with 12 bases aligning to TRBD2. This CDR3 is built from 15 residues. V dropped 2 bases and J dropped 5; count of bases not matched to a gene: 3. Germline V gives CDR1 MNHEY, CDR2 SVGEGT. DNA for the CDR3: TGTGCCAGCAGTTACGGGCTAGCGGGGGGGGAGACCCAGTACTTC. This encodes CASSYGLAGGETQYF.

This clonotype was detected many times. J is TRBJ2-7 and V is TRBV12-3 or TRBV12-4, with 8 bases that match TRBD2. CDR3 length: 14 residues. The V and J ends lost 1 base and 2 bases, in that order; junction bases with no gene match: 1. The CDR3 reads CASSLGGGTYEQYF. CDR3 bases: TGTGCCAGCAGTTTAGGCGGGGGGACCTACGAGCAGTACTTC.

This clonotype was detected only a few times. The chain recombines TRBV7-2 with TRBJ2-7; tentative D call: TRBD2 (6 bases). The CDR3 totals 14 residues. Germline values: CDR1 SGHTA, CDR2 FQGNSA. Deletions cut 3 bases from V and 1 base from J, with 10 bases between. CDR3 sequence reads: CASSLHSGSYEQYF. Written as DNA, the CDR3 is TGTGCCAGCAGCTTGCATAGCGGTTCCTACGAGCAGTACTTC.

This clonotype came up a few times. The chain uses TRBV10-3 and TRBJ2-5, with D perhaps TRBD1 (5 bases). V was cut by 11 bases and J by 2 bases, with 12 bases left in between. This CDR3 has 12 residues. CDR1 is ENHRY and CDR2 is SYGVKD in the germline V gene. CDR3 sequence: CAASDRQETQYF. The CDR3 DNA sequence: TGTGCCGCCAGCGACAGACAAGAGACCCAGTACTTC.

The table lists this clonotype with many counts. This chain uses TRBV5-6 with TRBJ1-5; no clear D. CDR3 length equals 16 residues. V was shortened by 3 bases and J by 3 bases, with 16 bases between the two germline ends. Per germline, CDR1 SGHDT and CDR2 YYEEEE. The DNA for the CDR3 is TGTGCCAGCAGCTCATCGGACGGAAACTACAATCAGCCCCAGCATTTT. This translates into CASSSSDGNYNQPQHF.

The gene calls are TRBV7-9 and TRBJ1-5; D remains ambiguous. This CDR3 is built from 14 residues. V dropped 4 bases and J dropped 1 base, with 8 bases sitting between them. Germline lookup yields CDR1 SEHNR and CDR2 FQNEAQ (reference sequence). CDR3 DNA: TGTGCCAGCAGCTCACAAGGCAGCAATCAGCCCCAGCATTTT. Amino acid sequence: CASSSQGSNQPQHF.

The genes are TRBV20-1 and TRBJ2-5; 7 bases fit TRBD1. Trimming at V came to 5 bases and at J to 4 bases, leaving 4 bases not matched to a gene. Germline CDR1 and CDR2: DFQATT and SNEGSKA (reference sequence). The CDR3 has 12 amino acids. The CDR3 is CSAQTGLETQYF. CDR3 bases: TGCAGTGCTCAGACAGGGTTAGAGACCCAGTACTTC.

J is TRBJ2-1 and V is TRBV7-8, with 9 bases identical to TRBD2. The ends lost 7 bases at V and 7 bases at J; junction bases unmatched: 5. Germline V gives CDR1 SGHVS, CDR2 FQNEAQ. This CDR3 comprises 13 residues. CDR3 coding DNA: TGTGCCAGCAAGGGGACTAGCTGGAATGAGCAGTTCTTC. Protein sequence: CASKGTSWNEQFF.

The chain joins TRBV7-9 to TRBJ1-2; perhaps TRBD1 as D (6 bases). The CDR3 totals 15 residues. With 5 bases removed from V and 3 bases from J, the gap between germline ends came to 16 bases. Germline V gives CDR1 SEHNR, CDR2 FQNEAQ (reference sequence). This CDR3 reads CASSVLGGVDYGYTF. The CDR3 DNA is TGTGCCAGCAGCGTCTTAGGGGGGGTCGACTATGGCTACACCTTC.

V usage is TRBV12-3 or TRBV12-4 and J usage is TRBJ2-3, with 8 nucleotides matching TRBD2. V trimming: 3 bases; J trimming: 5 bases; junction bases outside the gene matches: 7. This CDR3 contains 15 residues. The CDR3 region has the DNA TGTGCCAGCAGTTTGACATCGGGGGGGGGAGATACGCAGTATTTT. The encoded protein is CASSLTSGGGDTQYF.

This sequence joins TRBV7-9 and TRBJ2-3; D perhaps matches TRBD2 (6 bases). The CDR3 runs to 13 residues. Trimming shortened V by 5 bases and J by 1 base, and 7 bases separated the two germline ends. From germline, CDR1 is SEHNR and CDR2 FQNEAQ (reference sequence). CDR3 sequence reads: CASSRGGTDTQYF. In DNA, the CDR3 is TGTGCCAGCAGCCGCGGGGGCACAGATACGCAGTATTTT.

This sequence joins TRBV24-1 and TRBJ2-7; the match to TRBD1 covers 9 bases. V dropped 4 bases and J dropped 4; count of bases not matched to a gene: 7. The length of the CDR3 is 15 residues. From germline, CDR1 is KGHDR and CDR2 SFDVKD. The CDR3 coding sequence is TGTGCCACCAGTGAGCCGGGACAGGGAGCATACGAGCAGTACTTC. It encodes CATSEPGQGAYEQYF.

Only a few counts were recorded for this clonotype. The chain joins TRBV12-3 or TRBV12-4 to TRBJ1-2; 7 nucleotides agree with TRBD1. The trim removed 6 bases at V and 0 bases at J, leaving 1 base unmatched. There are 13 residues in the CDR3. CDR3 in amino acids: CASRGQSNYGYTF. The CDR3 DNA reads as TGTGCCAGCAGGGGACAGTCTAACTATGGCTACACCTTC.

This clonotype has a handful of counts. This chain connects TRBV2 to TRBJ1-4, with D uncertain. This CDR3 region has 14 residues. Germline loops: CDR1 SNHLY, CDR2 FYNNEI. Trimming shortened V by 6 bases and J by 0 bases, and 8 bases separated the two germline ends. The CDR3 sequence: CASRKIATNEKLFF. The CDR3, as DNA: TGTGCCAGCAGGAAAATTGCAACTAATGAAAAACTGTTTTTT. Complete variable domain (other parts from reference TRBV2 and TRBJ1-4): EPEVTQTPSHQVTQMGQEVILRCVPISNHLYFYWYRQILGQKVEFLVSFYNNEISEKSEIFDDQFSVERPDGSNFTLKIRSTKLEDSAMYFCASRKIATNEKLFFGSGTQLSVL.

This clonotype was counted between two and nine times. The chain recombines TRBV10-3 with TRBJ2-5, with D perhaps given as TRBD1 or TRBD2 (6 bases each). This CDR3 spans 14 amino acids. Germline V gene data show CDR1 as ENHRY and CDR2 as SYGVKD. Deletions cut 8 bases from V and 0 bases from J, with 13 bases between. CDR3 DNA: TGTGCCATCGGATGGGGGGCGGACCAAGAGACCCAGTACTTC. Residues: CAIGWGADQETQYF.

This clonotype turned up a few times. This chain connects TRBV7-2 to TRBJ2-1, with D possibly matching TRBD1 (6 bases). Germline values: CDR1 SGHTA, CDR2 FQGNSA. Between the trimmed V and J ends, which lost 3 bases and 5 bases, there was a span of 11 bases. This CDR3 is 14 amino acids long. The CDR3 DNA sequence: TGTGCCAGCAGCTTTTGGACAGTTAACAATGAGCAGTTCTTC. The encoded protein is CASSFWTVNNEQFF.

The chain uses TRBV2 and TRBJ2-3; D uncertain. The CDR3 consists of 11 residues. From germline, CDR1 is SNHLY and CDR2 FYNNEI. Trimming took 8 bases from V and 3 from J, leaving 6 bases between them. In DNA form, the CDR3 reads TGTGCCAGCCAAGCTACAGATACGCAGTATTTT. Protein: CASQATDTQYF.

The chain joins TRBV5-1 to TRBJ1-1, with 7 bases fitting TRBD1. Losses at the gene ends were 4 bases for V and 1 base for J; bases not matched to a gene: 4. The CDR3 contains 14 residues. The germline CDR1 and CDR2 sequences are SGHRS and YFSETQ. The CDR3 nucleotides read TGCGCCAGCAGCGTTGACAGGGCGAACACTGAAGCTTTCTTT. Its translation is CASSVDRANTEAFF. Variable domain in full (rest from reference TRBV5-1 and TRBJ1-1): KAGVTQTPRYLIKTRGQQVTLSCSPISGHRSVSWYQQTPGQGLQFLFEYFSETQRNKGNFPGRFSGRQFSNSRSEMNVSTLELGDSALYLCASSVDRANTEAFFGQGTRLTVV.

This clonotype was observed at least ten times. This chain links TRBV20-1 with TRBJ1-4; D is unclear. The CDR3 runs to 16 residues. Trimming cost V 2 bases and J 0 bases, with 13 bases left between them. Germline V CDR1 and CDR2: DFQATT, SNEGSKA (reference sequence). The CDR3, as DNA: TGCAGTGCTAGACCTATTTCAGGCGCAACTAATGAAAAACTGTTTTTT. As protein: CSARPISGATNEKLFF.

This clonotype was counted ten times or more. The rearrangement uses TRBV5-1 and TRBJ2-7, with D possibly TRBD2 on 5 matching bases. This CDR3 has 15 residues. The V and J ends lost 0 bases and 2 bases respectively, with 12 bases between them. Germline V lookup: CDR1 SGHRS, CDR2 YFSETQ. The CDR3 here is CASSLDKTITYEQYF. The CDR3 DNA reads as TGCGCCAGCAGCTTGGATAAGACTATAACCTACGAGCAGTACTTC.

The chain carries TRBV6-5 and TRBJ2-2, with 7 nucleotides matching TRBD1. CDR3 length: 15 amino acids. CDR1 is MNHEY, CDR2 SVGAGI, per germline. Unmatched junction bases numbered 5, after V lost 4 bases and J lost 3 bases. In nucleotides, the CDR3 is TGTGCCAGCAGTTCTCTGACAGGGTACACCGGGGAGCTGTTTTTT. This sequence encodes CASSSLTGYTGELFF.

The CDR3 region has the DNA TGTGCCAGCCGAATTTATGGGGCAGATACGCAGTATTTT. It translates to CASRIYGADTQYF. The chain uses TRBV27 and TRBJ2-3; D gene uncertain. In germline, CDR1 is MNHEY, CDR2 SMNVEV (reference sequence). This CDR3 region has 13 residues. Deletions cut 8 bases from V and 4 bases from J, with 13 bases between.

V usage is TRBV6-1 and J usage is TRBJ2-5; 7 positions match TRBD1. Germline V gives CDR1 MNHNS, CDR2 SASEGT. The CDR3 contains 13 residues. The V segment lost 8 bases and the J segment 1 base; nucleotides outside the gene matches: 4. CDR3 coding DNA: TGTGCCAGCGGGGCAGGGGGCCAAGAGACCCAGTACTTC. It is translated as CASGAGGQETQYF.

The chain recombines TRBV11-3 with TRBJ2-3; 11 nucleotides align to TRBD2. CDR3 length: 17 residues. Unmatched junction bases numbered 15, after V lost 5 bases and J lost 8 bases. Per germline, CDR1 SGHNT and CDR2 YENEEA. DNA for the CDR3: TGTGCCAGCAGCGGGGGACTAGCGGATCCGGAGAGGGGTACGCAGTATTTT. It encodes CASSGGLADPERGTQYF. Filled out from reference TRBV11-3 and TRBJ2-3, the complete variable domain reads EAGVVQSPRYKIIEKKQPVAFWCNPISGHNTLYWYLQNLGQGPELLIRYENEEAVDDSQLPKDRFSAERLKGVDSTLKIQPAELGDSAVYLCASSGGLADPERGTQYFGPGTRLTVL.

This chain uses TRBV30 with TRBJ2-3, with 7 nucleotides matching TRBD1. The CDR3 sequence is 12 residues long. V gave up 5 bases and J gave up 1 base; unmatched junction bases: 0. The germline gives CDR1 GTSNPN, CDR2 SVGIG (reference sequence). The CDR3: CAWGQGTDTQYF. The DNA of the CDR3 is TGTGCCTGGGGACAGGGCACAGATACGCAGTATTTT. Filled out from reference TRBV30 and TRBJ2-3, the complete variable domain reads SQTIHQWPATLVQPVGSPLSLECTVEGTSNPNLYWYRQAAGRGLQLLFYSVGIGQISSEVPQNLSASRPQDRQFILSSKKLLLSDSGFYLCAWGQGTDTQYFGPGTRLTVL.

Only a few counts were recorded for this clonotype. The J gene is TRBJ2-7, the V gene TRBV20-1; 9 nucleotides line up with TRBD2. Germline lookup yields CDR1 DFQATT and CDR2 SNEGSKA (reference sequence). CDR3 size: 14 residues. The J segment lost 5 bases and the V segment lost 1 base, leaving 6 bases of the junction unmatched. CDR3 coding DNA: TGCAGTGCTAGAGGGGTAGCGGGAGACGACGAGCAGTACTTC. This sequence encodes CSARGVAGDDEQYF.

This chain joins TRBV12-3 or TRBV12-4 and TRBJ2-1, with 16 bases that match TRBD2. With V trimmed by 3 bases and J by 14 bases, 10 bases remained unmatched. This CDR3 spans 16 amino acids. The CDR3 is CASSFAGLAGGRLEFF. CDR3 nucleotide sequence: TGTGCCAGCAGTTTTGCGGGACTAGCGGGGGGGCGTTTGGAGTTCTTC.

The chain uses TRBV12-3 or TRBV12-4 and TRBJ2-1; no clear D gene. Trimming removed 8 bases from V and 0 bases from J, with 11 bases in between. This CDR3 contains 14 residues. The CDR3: CASLTYSSYNEQFF. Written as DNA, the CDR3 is TGTGCCAGCCTGACGTACAGCTCCTACAATGAGCAGTTCTTC.

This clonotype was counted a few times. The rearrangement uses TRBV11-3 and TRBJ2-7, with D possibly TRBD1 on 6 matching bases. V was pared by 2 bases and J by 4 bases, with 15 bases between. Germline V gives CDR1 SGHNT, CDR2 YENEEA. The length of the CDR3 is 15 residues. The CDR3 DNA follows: TGTGCCAGCAGCTTATTGGCCAGGGGCATGTACGAGCAGTACTTC. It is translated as CASSLLARGMYEQYF.

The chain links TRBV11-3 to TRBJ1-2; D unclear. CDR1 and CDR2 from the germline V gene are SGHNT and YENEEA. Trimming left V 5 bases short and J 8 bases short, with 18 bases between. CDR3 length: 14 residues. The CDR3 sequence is CASSPSWASHGYTF. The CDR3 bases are TGTGCCAGCAGCCCCTCTTGGGCCTCCCACGGCTACACCTTC.

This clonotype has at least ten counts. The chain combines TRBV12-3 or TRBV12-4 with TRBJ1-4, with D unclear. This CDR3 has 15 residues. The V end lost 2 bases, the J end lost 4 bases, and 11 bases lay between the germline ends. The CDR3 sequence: CASSLSVGVNEKLFF. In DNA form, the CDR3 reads TGTGCCAGCAGTTTAAGTGTTGGGGTTAATGAAAAACTGTTTTTT.